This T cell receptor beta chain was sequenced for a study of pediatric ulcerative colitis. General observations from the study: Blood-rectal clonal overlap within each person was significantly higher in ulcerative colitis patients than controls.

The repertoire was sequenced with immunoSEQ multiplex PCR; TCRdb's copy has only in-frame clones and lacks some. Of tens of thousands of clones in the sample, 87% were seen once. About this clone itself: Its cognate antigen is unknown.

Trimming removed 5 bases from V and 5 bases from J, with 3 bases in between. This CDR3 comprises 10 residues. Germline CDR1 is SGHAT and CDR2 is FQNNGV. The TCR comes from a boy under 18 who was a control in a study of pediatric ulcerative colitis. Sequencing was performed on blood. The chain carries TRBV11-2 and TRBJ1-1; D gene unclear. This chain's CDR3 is CASSGTEAFF. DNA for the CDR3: TGTGCCAGCAGCGGGACTGAAGCTTTCTTT.